This T cell receptor beta chain was captured in a study of blood T cell repertoires in COVID-19. This clone was counted a few times. The CDR3 sequence is 18 residues long. CDR1 SGHNT and CDR2 YYREEE come from the germline V gene (reference sequence). J gave up 2 bases and V 3 bases, and 6 bases lay outside the gene matches. In the original processing: It was from reference gene primer amplification that nucleated cell counts were estimated. Repertoires were generated with immunoSEQ multiplex PCR, while TCRdb's copy carries only in-frame clones and drops some. Clone size and V and J calls were adopted from that table, with D and trimming inferred from the DNA. The sample holds roughly 120,000 clones; 70% to 90% are singletons and the top ten take 7.9%.

V gene TRBV5-4 combines with J gene TRBJ2-6; 12 bases line up with TRBD1. This TCR came from a man aged 70 or older who had recovered from COVID-19. The sequencing input was peripheral blood. DNA of the CDR3: TGTGCCAGCAGCTCACCAGGGACAGGGGGCGCTGGGGCCAACGTCCTGACTTTC. This translates into CASSSPGTGGAGANVLTF.